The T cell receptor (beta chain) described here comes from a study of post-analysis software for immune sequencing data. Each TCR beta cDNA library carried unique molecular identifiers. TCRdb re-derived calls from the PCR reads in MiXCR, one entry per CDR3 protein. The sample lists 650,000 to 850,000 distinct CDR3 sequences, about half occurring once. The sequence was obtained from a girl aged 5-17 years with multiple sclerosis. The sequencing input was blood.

Here the CDR3 DNA reads TGTGCCAGCAGCTCGGGACAGGGGAACACAGATACGCAGTATTTT. This gives the protein CASSSGQGNTDTQYF. The V and J genes are TRBV7-3 and TRBJ2-3; 10 positions agree with TRBD1. Germline V gene lookup returns CDR1 SGHTA and CDR2 FQGTGA. The CDR3 totals 15 residues. V gave up 4 bases and J gave up 2 bases; unmatched junction bases: 3.